A single sample is the source of the 2 T cell receptor beta chains below, sequenced in a study of T cells in localized non-small cell lung cancer. Generated by immunoSEQ multiplex PCR, the TCRdb table keeps only in-frame clones and is missing some. The data hold 2,100 or so clones, with approximately 19% observed a single time. The input for sequencing was lung tumor tissue, taken before any cancer treatment. The receptors here all came from a man aged 40 to 70 with stage I squamous cell lung carcinoma.

The chain employs TRBV18 and TRBJ2-7; weak D call: TRBD1 (5 bases). The ends were cut back, 1 base at V and 3 bases at J, with 7 bases in the middle. Germline CDR1 reads KGHSH; CDR2 reads LQKENI. The CDR3 covers 13 residues. CDR3 in amino acids: CASSPLQGYEQYF. The DNA of the CDR3 is TGTGCCAGCTCACCACTGCAGGGCTACGAGCAGTACTTC.

This clone was counted between two and nine times. The CDR3, as DNA: TGTGCCAGCAGTAGAACAGACAATCAGCCCCAGCATTTT. Its protein product is CASSRTDNQPQHF. This chain links TRBV27 with TRBJ1-5; D gene ambiguous. Trimming removed 5 bases at V and 3 bases at J, with 8 bases between. This CDR3 contains 13 residues. Germline-derived CDR1 and CDR2 are MNHEY and SMNVEV (reference sequence).